What follows are 16 T cell receptor beta chains derived from one specimen sequenced in a study of STAT5B mutations in CD4+ large granular lymphocyte leukemia (dated by TCRdb to 2021 to 2024). Library prep was done by the immunoSEQ multiplex PCR assay. The table comes from immuneACCESS by way of TCRdb, which keeps in-frame sequences with V and J called. Part of the clones is missing from these tables; in studies checked, under half for an unresolved V gene and the rest for unknown reasons. The sample profile shows 21,000 or so clones; about 79% of them were found once. Clones ranked in the top ten supply about 0.41% of the sample. The sequenced sample was CD4+ T cells from blood buffy coats. The receptors stem from a human donor in good health.

This chain joins TRBV30 and TRBJ2-7, with D possibly TRBD2 on 5 matching bases. Germline lookup yields CDR1 GTSNPN and CDR2 SVGIG (reference sequence). Trimming cost V 0 bases and J 5 bases, with 8 bases left between them. The CDR3 length is 12 residues. For the CDR3, the DNA is TGTGCCTGGAGTGTGGACGGGAACGAGCAGTACTTC. Its translation is CAWSVDGNEQYF.

There are a few counts of this clone. The chain links TRBV7-2 to TRBJ1-1; D may be TRBD1 (5 bases). CDR1 and CDR2 (germline): SGHTA, FQGNSA. The length of the CDR3 is 14 residues. Trimming removed 8 bases from V and 0 bases from J, with 13 bases in between. The CDR3 sequence is CASSRGGLNTEAFF. CDR3 nucleotide sequence: TGTGCCAGCTCACGGGGGGGATTGAACACTGAAGCTTTCTTT.

The chain carries TRBV6-4 and TRBJ1-4, with D tentatively TRBD1 (5 bases). This CDR3 is built from 14 residues. V gave up 1 base and J gave up 5 bases, with 8 bases separating them. Germline V gene sequence: CDR1 MRHNA, CDR2 SNTAGT. The CDR3 is CASSDWAGNEKLFF. The CDR3 nucleotides read TGTGCCAGCAGTGACTGGGCAGGGAATGAAAAACTGTTTTTT.

In this sample, this clone turned up a few times. The chain has TRBV7-9 and TRBJ1-2, with 9 bases lining up with TRBD1. J gave up 8 bases and V 7 bases, and 8 bases lay outside the gene matches. CDR1 is SEHNR, CDR2 FQNEAQ, per germline (reference sequence). The CDR3 is 13 residues long. The CDR3 DNA is TGTGCCAGCACCACAGGGGGCGCTTGGGGCTACACCTTC. Translating it yields CASTTGGAWGYTF.

This clone has only a few counts. The gene calls are TRBV7-3 and TRBJ2-3, with D possibly TRBD2 on 6 matching bases. V was trimmed by 1 base and J by 0 bases, leaving 14 bases between them. The CDR3 spans 17 residues. Germline values: CDR1 SGHTA, CDR2 FQGTGA. The CDR3 DNA reads as TGTGCCAGCAGCTTAATGGGCGGGGATAATAGCACAGATACGCAGTATTTT. The encoded protein is CASSLMGGDNSTDTQYF.

The J gene is TRBJ1-2, the V gene TRBV6-6; D is perhaps TRBD1 (6 bases). Trimming took 6 bases from V and 8 from J, leaving 16 bases between them. There are 13 residues in the CDR3. Germline loops: CDR1 MNHNY, CDR2 SVGAGI (reference sequence). The CDR3 is CASRRTVQHGYTF. The CDR3 DNA sequence: TGTGCCAGCAGAAGGACAGTGCAACACGGCTACACCTTC.

The V call is TRBV2, the J call TRBJ2-5; no firm D call. This CDR3 has 13 amino acids. V was cut by 4 bases and J by 4 bases, with 10 bases left in between. Germline CDR1 and CDR2: SNHLY and FYNNEI. CDR3 sequence (DNA): TGTGCCAGCAGTGGACCTCCGGGAGAGACCCAGTACTTC. Residues: CASSGPPGETQYF.

The rearrangement links TRBV7-2 to TRBJ1-1; D is uncertain. Germline CDR1 SGHTA, CDR2 FQGNSA. V was cut by 2 bases and J by 1 base, with 8 bases left in between. The CDR3 consists of 14 residues. The CDR3 nucleotides are TGTGCCAGCAGCTTATTTTGGAAGAACACTGAAGCTTTCTTT. It is translated as CASSLFWKNTEAFF.

Worth noting for this clone: This sample also contains other DNA sequences that code for the same CDR3. The V gene is TRBV5-1, the J gene TRBJ1-1; weak D call: TRBD1 (5 bases). The CDR3 extends over 13 amino acids. Looked up from germline, CDR1 is SGHRS and CDR2 is YFSETQ. Trimming removed 0 bases at V and 4 bases at J, with 7 bases between. CDR3 nucleotide sequence: TGCGCCAGCAGCTTGGCGGGGACCACTGAAGCTTTCTTT. Translation: CASSLAGTTEAFF. The variable domain in full, with the rest retrieved from reference TRBV5-1 and TRBJ1-1, is KAGVTQTPRYLIKTRGQQVTLSCSPISGHRSVSWYQQTPGQGLQFLFEYFSETQRNKGNFPGRFSGRQFSNSRSEMNVSTLELGDSALYLCASSLAGTTEAFFGQGTRLTVV.

The chain has TRBV11-3 and TRBJ1-5; D uncertain. With 4 bases removed from V and 5 bases from J, the gap between germline ends came to 9 bases. Germline CDR1 reads SGHNT; CDR2 reads YENEEA. This CDR3 spans 13 amino acids. CDR3 protein: CASSSDPDQPQHF. CDR3 nucleotide sequence: TGTGCCAGCAGCTCAGACCCAGATCAGCCCCAGCATTTT.

The chain is built from TRBV11-2 and TRBJ2-7, with TRBD1 identical over 7 bases. The V and J ends lost 2 bases and 6 bases, in that order; junction bases with no gene match: 4. Germline V CDR1 and CDR2: SGHAT, FQNNGV. The CDR3 sequence is 13 residues long. The CDR3 nucleotides are TGTGCCAGCAGCTTAACCCAGGGGGTCGAGCAGTACTTC. Its protein is CASSLTQGVEQYF. The variable domain in full, completed from reference TRBV11-2 and TRBJ2-7, reads EAGVAQSPRYKIIEKRQSVAFWCNPISGHATLYWYQQILGQGPKLLIQFQNNGVVDDSQLPKDRFSAERLKGVDSTLKIQPAKLEDSAVYLCASSLTQGVEQYFGPGTRLTVT.

This sequence joins TRBV6-1 and TRBJ2-3; 12 bases are a match to TRBD2. V trimming: 0 bases; J trimming: 6 bases; junction bases outside the gene matches: 4. The CDR3 loop spans 16 amino acids. CDR1 is MNHNS, CDR2 SASEGT, per germline. The CDR3 reads CASSEALAGGTDTQYF. In DNA, the CDR3 is TGTGCCAGCAGTGAAGCCCTAGCGGGAGGGACGGATACGCAGTATTTT.

This clone was found a few times. The chain uses TRBV11-2 and TRBJ2-7, with D perhaps being TRBD1 or TRBD2 (6 bases each). CDR3 length equals 15 residues. V gave up 1 base and J gave up 3 bases, with 13 bases separating them. CDR1 and CDR2 (germline): SGHAT, FQNNGV. Here the CDR3 DNA reads TGTGCCAGCAGCTTAGCCGTCGGGGGCGTCTACGAGCAGTACTTC. Its protein is CASSLAVGGVYEQYF.

This sequence joins TRBV7-8 and TRBJ1-1, with unresolved D. The V end was cut by 5 bases, the J end by 4 bases, with 17 bases between. This CDR3 is 15 amino acids long. CDR1 is SGHVS, CDR2 FQNEAQ, per germline. CDR3 region: CASSPRRLAGTEAFF. CDR3 coding DNA: TGTGCCAGCAGCCCCCGCCGACTGGCTGGCACTGAAGCTTTCTTT.

The count of this clone is one. The chain is built from TRBV19 and TRBJ2-1, with D maybe TRBD2 (6 bases). The V gene's germline CDR1 is LNHDA and CDR2 SQIVND (reference sequence). CDR3 size: 16 residues. Trimming left V 4 bases short and J 6 bases short, with 19 bases between. CDR3 DNA: TGTGCCAGTAGTAAGAGTGGGGCAGCGGGCGTCAATGAGCAGTTCTTC. Protein sequence: CASSKSGAAGVNEQFF. Complete variable domain (other parts from reference TRBV19 and TRBJ2-1): DGGITQSPKYLFRKEGQNVTLSCEQNLNHDAMYWYRQDPGQGLRLIYYSQIVNDFQKGDIAEGYSVSREKKESFPLTVTSAQKNPTAFYLCASSKSGAAGVNEQFFGPGTRLTVL.

The chain carries TRBV9 and TRBJ1-3; 9 bases are shared with TRBD1. There are 15 residues in the CDR3. J gave up 5 bases and V 0 bases, and 3 bases lay outside the gene matches. Per the germline V gene, CDR1 is SGDLS and CDR2 is YYNGEE. DNA of the CDR3: TGTGCCAGCAGCGTAGGGGGACAGGGAAGAAACACCATATATTTT. Encoded protein: CASSVGGQGRNTIYF.